This TCR beta chain originates from a study of cytomegalovirus exposure and HLA in healthy donors. Study-wide background: An early release of data contained approximately 80 million unique TCRs, which came from HLA-typed donors. Findings and caveats of the study: There were some V segments, including TRBV6-2 and TRBV6-3, excluded as indistinguishable. The authors later linked a missense DCLRE1C variant to TCR beta V- and J-gene trimming. A few CMV-associated chains were confirmed in vitro to be specific for CMV antigens.

The germline V and J ends were trimmed by 5 bases and 5 bases, with 15 bases remaining between them. The CDR3 is 14 amino acids. Germline V gene sequence: CDR1 SEHNR, CDR2 FQNEAQ (reference sequence). PCR primers comprised 60 Vbeta and 13 Jbeta primers. Measured with immunoSEQ multiplex PCR; TCRdb has only the in-frame clones, and not every one. The repertoire includes fewer than 200,000 clones, over 65% of them detected once, and roughly 3.6% sits in the top ten. Concerning this clone itself: Its cognate antigen is unknown.

Sequencing was done on a sample of PBMCs. The clonotype was recovered from a man aged 40-55 years in good health and CMV-seropositive. The chain links TRBV7-9 to TRBJ1-2; maybe TRBD1 (5 bases). The CDR3 reads CASSPQAGRYGYTF. The CDR3 coding sequence is TGTGCCAGCAGCCCACAAGCGGGGCGGTATGGCTACACCTTC.